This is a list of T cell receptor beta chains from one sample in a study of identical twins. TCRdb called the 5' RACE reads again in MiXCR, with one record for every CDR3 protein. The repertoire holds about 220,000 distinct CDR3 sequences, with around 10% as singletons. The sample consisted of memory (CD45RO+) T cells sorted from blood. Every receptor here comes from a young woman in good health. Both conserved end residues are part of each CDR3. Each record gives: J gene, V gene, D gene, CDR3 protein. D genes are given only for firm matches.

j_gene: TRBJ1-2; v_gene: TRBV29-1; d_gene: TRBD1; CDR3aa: CSVVTGNNYGYTF
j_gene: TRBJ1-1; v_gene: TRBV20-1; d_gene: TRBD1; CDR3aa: CSARAWTGLNTEAFF
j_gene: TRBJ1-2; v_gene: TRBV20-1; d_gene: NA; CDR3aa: CSALGELRYGYTF
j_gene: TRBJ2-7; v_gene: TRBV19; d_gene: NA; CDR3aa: CASSADLSSYEQYF
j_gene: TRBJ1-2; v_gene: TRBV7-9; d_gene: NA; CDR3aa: CASSPGGSLYGYTF
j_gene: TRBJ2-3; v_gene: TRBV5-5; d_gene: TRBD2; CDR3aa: CASSPQTSGADTQYF
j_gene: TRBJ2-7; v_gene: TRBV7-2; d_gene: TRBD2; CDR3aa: CASSSQRTSGNYEQYF
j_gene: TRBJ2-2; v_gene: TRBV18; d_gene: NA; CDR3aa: CASSPSLGSTGELFF
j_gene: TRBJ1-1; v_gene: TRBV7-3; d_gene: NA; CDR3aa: CASSFTHNTEAFF
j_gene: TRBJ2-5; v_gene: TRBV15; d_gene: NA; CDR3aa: CATSRDNGGQETQYF
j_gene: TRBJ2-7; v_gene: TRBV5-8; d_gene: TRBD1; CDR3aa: CASSPTGALSVEQYF
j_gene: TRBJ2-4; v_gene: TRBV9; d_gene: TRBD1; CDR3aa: CASSVGQGETKNIQYF
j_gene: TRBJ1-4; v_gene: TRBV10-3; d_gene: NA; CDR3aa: CAIGSTGGEKLFF
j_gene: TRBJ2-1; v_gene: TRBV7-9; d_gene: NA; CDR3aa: CASSFDPRPYNEQFF
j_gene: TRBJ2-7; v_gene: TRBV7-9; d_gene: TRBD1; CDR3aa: CASSLIPGQGAYEQYF
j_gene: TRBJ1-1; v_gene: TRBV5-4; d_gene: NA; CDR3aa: CASSLARTDEAFF
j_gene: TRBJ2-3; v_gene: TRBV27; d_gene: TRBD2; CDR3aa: CASSLKVGGITDTQYF
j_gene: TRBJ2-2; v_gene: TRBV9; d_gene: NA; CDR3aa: CASSVLRELSGELFF
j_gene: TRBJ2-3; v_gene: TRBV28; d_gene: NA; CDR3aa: CASSSSSWQDTQYF
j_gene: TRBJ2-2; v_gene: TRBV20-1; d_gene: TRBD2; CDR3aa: CSARSLAGGASGELFF
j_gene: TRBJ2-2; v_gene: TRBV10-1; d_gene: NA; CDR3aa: CASSKQGGELFF
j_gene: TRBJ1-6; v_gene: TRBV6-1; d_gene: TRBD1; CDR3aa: CASSDPGTANSPLHF
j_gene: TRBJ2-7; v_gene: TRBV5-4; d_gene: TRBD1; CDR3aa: CASSPGTVGAYEQYF
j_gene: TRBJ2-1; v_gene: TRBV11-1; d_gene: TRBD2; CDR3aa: CASSQGLAGGSYNEQFF
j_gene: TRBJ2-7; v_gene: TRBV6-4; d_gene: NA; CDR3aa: CASMGGQRDHEQYF
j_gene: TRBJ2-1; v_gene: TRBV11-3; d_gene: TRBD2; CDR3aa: CASRWTSSGEQFF
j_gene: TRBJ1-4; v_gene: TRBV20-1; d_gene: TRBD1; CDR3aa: CSASRGHGEKLFF
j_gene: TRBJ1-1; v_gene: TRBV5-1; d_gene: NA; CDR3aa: CASSLAPIRDTEAFF
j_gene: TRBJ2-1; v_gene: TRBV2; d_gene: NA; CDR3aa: CASSVARFGNEQFF
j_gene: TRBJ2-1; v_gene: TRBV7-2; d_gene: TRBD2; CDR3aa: CASGRSGTHNEQFF
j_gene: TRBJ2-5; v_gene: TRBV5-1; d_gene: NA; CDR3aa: CASSLDRLETQYF
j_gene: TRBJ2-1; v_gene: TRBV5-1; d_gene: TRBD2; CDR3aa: CASSLDGREDNNEQFF
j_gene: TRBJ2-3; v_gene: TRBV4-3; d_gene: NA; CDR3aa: CASSQDIRSGTQYF
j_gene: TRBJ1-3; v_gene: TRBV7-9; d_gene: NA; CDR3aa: CASRHRDVGNTIYF
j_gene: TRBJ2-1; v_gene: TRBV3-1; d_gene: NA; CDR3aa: CASSPWGRTANEQFF
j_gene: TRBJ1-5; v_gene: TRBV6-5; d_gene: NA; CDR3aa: CASSYSGGSQPQHF
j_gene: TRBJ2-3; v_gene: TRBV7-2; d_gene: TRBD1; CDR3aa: CASSNWDRDSTDTQYF
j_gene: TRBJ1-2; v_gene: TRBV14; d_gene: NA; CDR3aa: CASSQVVGYGYTF
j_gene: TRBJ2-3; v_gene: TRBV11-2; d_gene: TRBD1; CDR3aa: CASSPRTGLGSDTQYF
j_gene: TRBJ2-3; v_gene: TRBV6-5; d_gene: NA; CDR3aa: CASGYRRPSTDTQYF
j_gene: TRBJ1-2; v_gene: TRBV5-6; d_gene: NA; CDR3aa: CASSSFYGYTF
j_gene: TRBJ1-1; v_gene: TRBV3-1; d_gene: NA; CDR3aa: CASSQEGMNTEAFF
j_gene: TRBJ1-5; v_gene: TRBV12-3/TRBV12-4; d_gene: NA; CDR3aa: CASSPLLGNQPQHF
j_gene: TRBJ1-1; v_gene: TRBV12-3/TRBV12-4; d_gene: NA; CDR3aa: CASSSYLGAFF
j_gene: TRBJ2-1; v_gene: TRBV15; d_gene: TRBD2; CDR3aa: CATSRGTSAGEQFF
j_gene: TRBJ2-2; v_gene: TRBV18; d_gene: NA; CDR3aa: CASSPDFGELFF
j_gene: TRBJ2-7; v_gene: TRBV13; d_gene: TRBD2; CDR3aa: CASSFRFDSGSEQYF
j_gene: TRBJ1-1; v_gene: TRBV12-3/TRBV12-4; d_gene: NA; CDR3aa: CASSRGFEAFF